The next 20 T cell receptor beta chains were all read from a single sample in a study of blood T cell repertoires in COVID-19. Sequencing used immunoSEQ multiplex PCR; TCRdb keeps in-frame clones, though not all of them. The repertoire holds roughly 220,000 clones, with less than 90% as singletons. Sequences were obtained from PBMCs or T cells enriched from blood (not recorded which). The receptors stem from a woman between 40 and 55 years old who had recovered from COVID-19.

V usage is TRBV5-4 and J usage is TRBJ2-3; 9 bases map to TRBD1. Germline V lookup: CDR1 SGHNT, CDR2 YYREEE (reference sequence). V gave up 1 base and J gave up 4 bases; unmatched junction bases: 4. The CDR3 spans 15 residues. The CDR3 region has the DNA TGTGCCAGCAGCTTGATACAGGGGGCATCAGATACGCAGTATTTT. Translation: CASSLIQGASDTQYF.

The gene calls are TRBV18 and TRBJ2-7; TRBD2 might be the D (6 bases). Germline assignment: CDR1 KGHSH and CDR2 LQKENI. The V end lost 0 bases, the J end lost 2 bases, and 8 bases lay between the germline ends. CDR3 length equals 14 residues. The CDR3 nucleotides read TGTGCCAGCTCACCACCGGCGGGAACCTACGAGCAGTACTTC. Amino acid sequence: CASSPPAGTYEQYF.

CDR3 in DNA: TGTGCCACTCGGGGGACAGGTTCTGGAAACACCATATATTTT. Encoded protein: CATRGTGSGNTIYF. The rearrangement links TRBV19 to TRBJ1-3, with TRBD1 matching 8 bases. Germline CDR1 LNHDA, CDR2 SQIVND (reference sequence). Trimming cost V 10 bases and J 1 base; bases outside gene matches: 6. The CDR3 length is 14 residues.

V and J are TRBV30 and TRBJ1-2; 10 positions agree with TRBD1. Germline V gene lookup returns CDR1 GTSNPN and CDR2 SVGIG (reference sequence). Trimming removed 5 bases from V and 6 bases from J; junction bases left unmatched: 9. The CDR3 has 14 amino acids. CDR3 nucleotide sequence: TGTGCCTGGCGCAATTATGGACAGGGGGATGGCTACACCTTC. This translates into CAWRNYGQGDGYTF.

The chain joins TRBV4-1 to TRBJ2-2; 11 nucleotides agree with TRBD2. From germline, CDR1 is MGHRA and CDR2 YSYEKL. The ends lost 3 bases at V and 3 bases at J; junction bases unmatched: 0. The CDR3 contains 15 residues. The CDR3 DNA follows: TGCGCCAGCAGCCATAGCGGGAGGGACACCGGGGAGCTGTTTTTT. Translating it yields CASSHSGRDTGELFF.

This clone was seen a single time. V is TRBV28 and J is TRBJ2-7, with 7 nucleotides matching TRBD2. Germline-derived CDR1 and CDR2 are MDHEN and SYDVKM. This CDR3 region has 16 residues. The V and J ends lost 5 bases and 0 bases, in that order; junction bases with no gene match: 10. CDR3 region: CASSGRGSGLSYEQYF. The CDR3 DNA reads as TGTGCCAGCAGTGGGCGGGGGAGCGGCCTCTCCTACGAGCAGTACTTC. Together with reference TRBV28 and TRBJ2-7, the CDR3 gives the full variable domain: DVKVTQSSRYLVKRTGEKVFLECVQDMDHENMFWYRQDPGLGLRLIYFSYDVKMKEKGDIPEGYSVSREKKERFSLILESASTNQTSMYLCASSGRGSGLSYEQYFGPGTRLTVT.

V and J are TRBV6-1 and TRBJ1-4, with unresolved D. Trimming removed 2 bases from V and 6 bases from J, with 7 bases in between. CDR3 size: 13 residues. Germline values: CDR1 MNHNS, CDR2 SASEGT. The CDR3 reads CASSELADEKLFF. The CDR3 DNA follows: TGTGCCAGCAGTGAACTGGCGGATGAAAAACTGTTTTTT.

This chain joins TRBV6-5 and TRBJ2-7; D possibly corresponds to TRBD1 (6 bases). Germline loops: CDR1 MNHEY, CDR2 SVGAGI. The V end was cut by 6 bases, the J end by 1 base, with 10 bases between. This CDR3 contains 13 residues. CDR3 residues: CASRQTGSYEQYF. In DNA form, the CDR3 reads TGTGCCAGCAGACAAACAGGGTCCTACGAGCAGTACTTC.

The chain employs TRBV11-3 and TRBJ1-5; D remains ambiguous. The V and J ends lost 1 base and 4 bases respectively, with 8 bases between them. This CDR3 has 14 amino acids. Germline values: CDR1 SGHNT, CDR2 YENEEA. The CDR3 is CASSLGGRNQPQHF. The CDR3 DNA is TGTGCCAGCAGCTTAGGAGGGAGAAATCAGCCCCAGCATTTT.

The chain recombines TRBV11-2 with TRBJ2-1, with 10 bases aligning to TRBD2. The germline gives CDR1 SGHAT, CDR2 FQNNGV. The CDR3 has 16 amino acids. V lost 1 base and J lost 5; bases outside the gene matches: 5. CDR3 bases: TGTGCCAGCAGCTTAGGATCTAGCGGGAGCCACAATGAGCAGTTCTTC. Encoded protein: CASSLGSSGSHNEQFF.

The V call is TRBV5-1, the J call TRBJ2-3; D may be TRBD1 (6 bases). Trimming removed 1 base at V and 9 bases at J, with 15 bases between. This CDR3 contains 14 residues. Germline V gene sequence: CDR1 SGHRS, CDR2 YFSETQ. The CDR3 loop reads CASSLTGLKGTQYF. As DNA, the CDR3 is TGCGCCAGCAGCTTGACAGGGCTTAAGGGCACGCAGTATTTT.

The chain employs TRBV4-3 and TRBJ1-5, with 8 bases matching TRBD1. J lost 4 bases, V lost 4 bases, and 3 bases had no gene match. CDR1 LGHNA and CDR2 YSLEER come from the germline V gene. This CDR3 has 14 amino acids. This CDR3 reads CASSPGQGNQPQHF. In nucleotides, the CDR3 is TGCGCCAGCAGCCCCGGACAGGGTAATCAGCCCCAGCATTTT.

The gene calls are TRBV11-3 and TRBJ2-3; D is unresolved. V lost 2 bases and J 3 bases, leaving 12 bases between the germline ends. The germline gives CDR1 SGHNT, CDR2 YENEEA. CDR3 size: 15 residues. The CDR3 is CASSLFGMRTDTQYF. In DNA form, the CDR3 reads TGTGCCAGCAGCTTATTCGGCATGAGGACAGATACGCAGTATTTT.

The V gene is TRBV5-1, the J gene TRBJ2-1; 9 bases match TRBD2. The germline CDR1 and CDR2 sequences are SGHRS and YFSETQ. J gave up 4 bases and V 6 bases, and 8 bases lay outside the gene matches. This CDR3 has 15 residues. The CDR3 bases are TGCGCCAGCAAGGGGATGGCGGGAGGGTACAATGAGCAGTTCTTC. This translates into CASKGMAGGYNEQFF.

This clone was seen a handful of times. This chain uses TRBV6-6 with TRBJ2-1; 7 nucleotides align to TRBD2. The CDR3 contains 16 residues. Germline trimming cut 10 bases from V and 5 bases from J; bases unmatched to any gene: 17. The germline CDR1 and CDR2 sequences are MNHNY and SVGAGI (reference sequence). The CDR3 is CATRSTGRGWNNEQFF. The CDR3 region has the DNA TGTGCCACCCGCTCCACTGGGAGGGGCTGGAACAATGAGCAGTTCTTC.

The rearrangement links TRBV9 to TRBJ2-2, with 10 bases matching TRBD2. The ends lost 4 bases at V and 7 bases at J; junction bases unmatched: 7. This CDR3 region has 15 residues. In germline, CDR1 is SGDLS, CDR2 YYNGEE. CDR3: CASSLAGVRDGELFF. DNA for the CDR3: TGTGCCAGCAGCCTAGCGGGAGTAAGGGACGGGGAGCTGTTTTTT.

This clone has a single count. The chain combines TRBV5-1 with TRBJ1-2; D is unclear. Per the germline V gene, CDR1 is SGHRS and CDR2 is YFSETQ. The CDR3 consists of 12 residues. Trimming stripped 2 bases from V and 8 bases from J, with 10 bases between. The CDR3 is CASSLIGEGYTF. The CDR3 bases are TGCGCCAGCAGCTTAATAGGAGAAGGCTACACCTTC.

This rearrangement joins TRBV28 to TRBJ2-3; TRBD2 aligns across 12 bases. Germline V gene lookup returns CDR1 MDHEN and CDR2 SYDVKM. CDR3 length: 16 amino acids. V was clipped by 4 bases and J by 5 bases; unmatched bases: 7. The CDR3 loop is CASSSIPGLAGDTQYF. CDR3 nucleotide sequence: TGTGCCAGCAGTTCCATTCCGGGACTAGCGGGAGATACGCAGTATTTT. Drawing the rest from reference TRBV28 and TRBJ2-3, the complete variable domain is DVKVTQSSRYLVKRTGEKVFLECVQDMDHENMFWYRQDPGLGLRLIYFSYDVKMKEKGDIPEGYSVSREKKERFSLILESASTNQTSMYLCASSSIPGLAGDTQYFGPGTRLTVL.

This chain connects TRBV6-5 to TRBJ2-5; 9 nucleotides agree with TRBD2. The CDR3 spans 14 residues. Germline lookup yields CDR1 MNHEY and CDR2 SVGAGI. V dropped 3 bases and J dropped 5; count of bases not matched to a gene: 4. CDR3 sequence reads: CASSYGGREETQYF. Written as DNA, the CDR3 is TGTGCCAGCAGTTATGGCGGGAGGGAGGAGACCCAGTACTTC.

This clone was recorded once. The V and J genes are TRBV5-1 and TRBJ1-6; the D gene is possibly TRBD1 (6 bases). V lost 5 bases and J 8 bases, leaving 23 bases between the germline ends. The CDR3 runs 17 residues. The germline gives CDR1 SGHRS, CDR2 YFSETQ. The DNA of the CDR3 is TGCGCCAGCAGAGAGGGGGAAGGGGCCCGAGGATATTCACCCCTCCACTTT. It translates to CASREGEGARGYSPLHF. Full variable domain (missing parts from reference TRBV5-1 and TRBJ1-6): KAGVTQTPRYLIKTRGQQVTLSCSPISGHRSVSWYQQTPGQGLQFLFEYFSETQRNKGNFPGRFSGRQFSNSRSEMNVSTLELGDSALYLCASREGEGARGYSPLHFGNGTRLTVT.